The 30 T cell receptor beta chains in this list originate from one sample, sequenced in a study of shared clonotypes between healthy human individuals. Clones were sequenced by immunoSEQ multiplex PCR, and TCRdb holds only the in-frame ones, with some missing. The sample shows about 2.3 million clones, under 95% of them seen only once. The sequencing sample was made of naive CD4+ T cells from PBMCs. Subset here: CD45RA+ positively selected. The receptors here all came from a man between 18 and 29 years old in good health. Some clones in this sample may be carry-over from other donors' samples.

This sequence joins TRBV6-5 and TRBJ1-3; D possibly corresponds to TRBD1 (5 bases). The V end lost 8 bases, the J end lost 5 bases, and 19 bases lay between the germline ends. Germline V gene lookup returns CDR1 MNHEY and CDR2 SVGAGI. The CDR3 extends over 15 amino acids. The CDR3 DNA reads as TGTGCCAGCGCTAGACGACAGAAGCTGCGAAACACCATATATTTT. Amino acid sequence: CASARRQKLRNTIYF.

This chain uses TRBV11-2 with TRBJ2-7; 10 bases agree with TRBD2. From germline, CDR1 is SGHAT and CDR2 FQNNGV. J was trimmed by 0 bases and V by 4 bases; bases with no gene match: 3. This CDR3 is built from 15 residues. The CDR3 here is CASSSGLAASYEQYF. CDR3 DNA sequence: TGTGCCAGCAGCTCCGGACTAGCGGCCTCCTACGAGCAGTACTTC.

The rearrangement joins TRBV6-1 to TRBJ2-1, with D tentatively TRBD2 (5 bases). V was trimmed by 1 base and J by 0 bases, leaving 10 bases between them. CDR1 is MNHNS and CDR2 is SASEGT in the germline V gene. The CDR3 is 16 residues long. CDR3 protein: CASSEGGSSSYNEQFF. The CDR3 nucleotides read TGTGCCAGCAGTGAAGGAGGGAGCAGCTCCTACAATGAGCAGTTCTTC.

To note about this clone: The same CDR3 also results from other DNA sequences found in this sample. This chain joins TRBV7-2 and TRBJ2-1; D unclear. The ends were cut back, 1 base at V and 1 base at J, with 2 bases in the middle. CDR1 is SGHTA and CDR2 is FQGNSA in the germline V gene. CDR3 length: 13 amino acids. For the CDR3, the DNA is TGTGCCAGCAGCTTAGGTTCCTACAATGAGCAGTTCTTC. Translating gives CASSLGSYNEQFF.

The genes are TRBV20-1 and TRBJ2-2; D possibly corresponds to TRBD1 (5 bases). The CDR3 runs 11 residues. The germline V gene has CDR1 DFQATT and CDR2 SNEGSKA (reference sequence). Trimming took off 6 bases at V and 6 bases at J, with 8 bases between the two ends. The DNA of the CDR3 is TGCAGTGCCCAGGGCTCCGGGGAGCTGTTTTTT. It is translated as CSAQGSGELFF.

V is TRBV2 and J is TRBJ2-3, with 7 bases that match TRBD2. Germline-derived CDR1 and CDR2 are SNHLY and FYNNEI. The CDR3 is 15 residues long. Losses at the gene ends were 4 bases for V and 5 bases for J; bases not matched to a gene: 9. The CDR3 sequence: CASSAGGSQEDTQYF. In DNA form, the CDR3 reads TGTGCCAGCAGTGCTGGCGGGAGTCAAGAAGATACGCAGTATTTT.

The gene calls are TRBV7-3 and TRBJ2-6, with D possibly TRBD2 on 5 matching bases. Germline V gene data show CDR1 as SGHTA and CDR2 as FQGTGA. The germline V and J ends were trimmed by 5 bases and 2 bases, with 16 bases remaining between them. The CDR3 loop spans 17 amino acids. CDR3 protein: CASSPSIGLAGANVLTF. The CDR3 region has the DNA TGTGCCAGCAGCCCGTCGATAGGACTCGCTGGGGCCAACGTCCTGACTTTC. Full variable domain (rest looked up from reference TRBV7-3 and TRBJ2-6): GAGVSQTPSNKVTEKGKYVELRCDPISGHTALYWYRQSLGQGPEFLIYFQGTGAADDSGLPNDRFFAVRPEGSVSTLKIQRTERGDSAVYLCASSPSIGLAGANVLTFGAGSRLTVL.

This chain connects TRBV7-2 to TRBJ1-5; 8 nucleotides align to TRBD1. The trim removed 5 bases at V and 4 bases at J, leaving 7 bases unmatched. This CDR3 spans 15 amino acids. From germline, CDR1 is SGHTA and CDR2 FQGNSA. DNA for the CDR3: TGTGCCAGCAGCCCGGACAGGGCGACGAATCAGCCCCAGCATTTT. Protein product: CASSPDRATNQPQHF.

This clone was found once. This chain links TRBV29-1 with TRBJ2-3; possible D gene TRBD2, 6 bases. Germline CDR1 and CDR2: SQVTM and ANQGSEA. Deletions cut 1 base from V and 5 bases from J, with 16 bases between. This CDR3 region has 15 residues. The CDR3 DNA follows: TGCAGCGTTGAAGGAGGGGAGGACTTAGAAGATACGCAGTATTTT. It is translated as CSVEGGEDLEDTQYF.

This clone occurred a few times. Other DNA sequences in this sample translate to the same CDR3. V usage is TRBV18 and J usage is TRBJ1-1; D not certain. Trimming removed 3 bases from V and 0 bases from J, with 8 bases in between. Per germline, CDR1 KGHSH and CDR2 LQKENI. This CDR3 is 14 amino acids long. CDR3 coding DNA: TGTGCCAGCTCACCCCGGGCGATGAACACTGAAGCTTTCTTT. Its translation is CASSPRAMNTEAFF.

The CDR3 nucleotides read TGTGCCTGGAGTGTAGGTCGTGGACCCTATTCCTACGAGCAGTACTTC. Its translation: CAWSVGRGPYSYEQYF. The gene calls are TRBV30 and TRBJ2-7, with unresolved D. The V gene lost 0 bases and the J gene lost 1 base, with 16 bases spanning the gap. The CDR3 contains 16 residues. CDR1 and CDR2 from the germline V gene are GTSNPN and SVGIG (reference sequence).

The chain links TRBV4-3 to TRBJ1-5, with TRBD1 as a possible D gene (5 bases). Trimming cost V 0 bases and J 5 bases, with 14 bases left between them. The CDR3 runs to 16 residues. Germline CDR1 and CDR2: LGHNA and YSLEER. The CDR3 here is CASSQEVGRVDQPQHF. The CDR3 bases are TGCGCCAGCAGCCAAGAAGTAGGCAGGGTGGATCAGCCCCAGCATTTT.

This clone showed up just once. V is TRBV18 and J is TRBJ2-7; 7 bases align to TRBD2. CDR1 is KGHSH and CDR2 is LQKENI in the germline V gene. The CDR3 sequence is 17 residues long. The ends lost 3 bases at V and 2 bases at J; junction bases unmatched: 13. CDR3 nucleotides: TGTGCCAGCTCACCCCGGGGAATTGGGGAGGGAACCTACGAGCAGTACTTC. Translation gives CASSPRGIGEGTYEQYF.

The chain carries TRBV5-1 and TRBJ1-3, with D tentatively TRBD1 (5 bases). V lost 1 base, J lost 0 bases, and 11 bases lay in between. Germline CDR1 SGHRS, CDR2 YFSETQ. The CDR3 spans 16 residues. The DNA for the CDR3 is TGCGCCAGCAGCTTGAGACAGCCGAGCTCTGGAAACACCATATATTTT. Translated: CASSLRQPSSGNTIYF.

The chain joins TRBV2 to TRBJ1-1; D is possibly TRBD1 (5 bases). The germline gives CDR1 SNHLY, CDR2 FYNNEI. Trimming took off 4 bases at V and 5 bases at J, with 14 bases between the two ends. CDR3 length: 14 amino acids. The CDR3 loop is CASSVGTRGTEAFF. For the CDR3, the DNA is TGTGCCAGCAGTGTAGGGACTAGAGGGACTGAAGCTTTCTTT.

The rearrangement uses TRBV5-1 and TRBJ2-5, with D perhaps TRBD2 (5 bases). Between the trimmed V and J ends, which lost 5 bases and 2 bases, there was a span of 19 bases. The CDR3 spans 16 residues. The germline gives CDR1 SGHRS, CDR2 YFSETQ. The CDR3 here is CASRGWTEATQETQYF. CDR3 in DNA: TGCGCCAGCAGGGGCTGGACGGAGGCAACGCAAGAGACCCAGTACTTC. The full variable domain, with the rest looked up from reference TRBV5-1 and TRBJ2-5, is KAGVTQTPRYLIKTRGQQVTLSCSPISGHRSVSWYQQTPGQGLQFLFEYFSETQRNKGNFPGRFSGRQFSNSRSEMNVSTLELGDSALYLCASRGWTEATQETQYFGPGTRLLVL.

This clone was recorded only once. The chain combines TRBV5-6 with TRBJ2-5, with D unclear. The J call could be wrong; TRBJ2-7 is a better fit for the DNA end. The CDR3 extends over 12 amino acids. CDR1 SGHDT and CDR2 YYEEEE come from the germline V gene. The CDR3 reads CASSLTGYEQYF. CDR3 sequence (DNA): TGTGCCAGCAGCTTGACCGGCTACGAGCAGTACTTC.

This chain joins TRBV5-6 and TRBJ1-3; 7 bases are a match to TRBD1. This CDR3 has 15 residues. From germline, CDR1 is SGHDT and CDR2 YYEEEE. Losses at the gene ends were 2 bases for V and 0 bases for J; bases not matched to a gene: 2. CDR3 sequence reads: CASSFKGASGNTIYF. The CDR3 DNA reads as TGTGCCAGCAGCTTTAAGGGGGCCTCTGGAAACACCATATATTTT.

This clone came up once. This rearrangement joins TRBV5-6 to TRBJ2-7; 11 bases align to TRBD1. Trimming took 3 bases from V and 7 from J; bases not matched to a gene: 6. Germline loops: CDR1 SGHDT, CDR2 YYEEEE. The CDR3 is made up of 14 amino acids. The CDR3 region has the DNA TGTGCCAGCAGCTCCCGGGACAGGGGGTGGGAGCAGTACTTC. It is translated as CASSSRDRGWEQYF.

For this clone: The junction differs from germline at one of its ends, possibly a read error. The chain joins TRBV6-6 to TRBJ2-7; the D is unclear. The CDR3 has 12 residues. Per the germline V gene, CDR1 is MNHNY and CDR2 is SVGAGI (reference sequence). The CDR3 bases are TGTGCCAGCACTTACAGTTCCTACGAGCAGTACTTC. Translation gives CASTYSSYEQYF.

The V and J genes are TRBV11-3 and TRBJ2-7, with D tentatively TRBD2 (6 bases). Germline lookup yields CDR1 SGHNT and CDR2 YENEEA. There are 12 residues in the CDR3. Deletions cut 4 bases from V and 8 bases from J, with 12 bases between. CDR3 loop: CASSSSGQKQYF. The CDR3 nucleotides are TGTGCCAGCAGCTCCAGCGGGCAGAAGCAGTACTTC.

J is TRBJ2-1 and V is TRBV14; TRBD2 aligns across 8 bases. Germline CDR1 SGHDN, CDR2 FVKESK. The CDR3 contains 17 residues. V was clipped by 4 bases and J by 4 bases; unmatched bases: 12. The CDR3: CASSPLFRASGYNEQFF. CDR3 sequence (DNA): TGTGCCAGCAGCCCACTCTTCAGGGCTAGCGGGTACAATGAGCAGTTCTTC.

This chain links TRBV4-3 with TRBJ2-7, with 7 bases lining up with TRBD2. The CDR3 consists of 15 residues. V gave up 0 bases and J gave up 6 bases; unmatched junction bases: 8. Germline V gives CDR1 LGHNA, CDR2 YSLEER. The CDR3 nucleotides are TGCGCCAGCAGCCAAGATACAGCGGTAGCGGGCGAGCAGTACTTC. Translation: CASSQDTAVAGEQYF.

The rearrangement uses TRBV27 and TRBJ2-4; 7 bases align to TRBD2. CDR1 and CDR2 from the germline V gene are MNHEY and SMNVEV (reference sequence). V was pared by 3 bases and J by 7 bases, with 6 bases of the junction left unmatched. The CDR3 has 14 amino acids. This CDR3 reads CASSFWGRGNIQYF. The DNA for the CDR3 is TGTGCCAGCAGTTTTTGGGGGAGGGGTAACATTCAGTACTTC.

The chain combines TRBV27 with TRBJ2-2, with 12 bases identical to TRBD2. CDR3 length equals 15 residues. J lost 7 bases, V lost 5 bases, and 5 bases had no gene match. Germline V CDR1 and CDR2: MNHEY, SMNVEV (reference sequence). CDR3 loop: CASSTLTSGGGELFF. The CDR3, as DNA: TGTGCCAGCAGTACCCTGACTAGCGGGGGCGGGGAGCTGTTTTTT.

The CDR3 loop is CASSLDLNTQYF. CDR3 in DNA: TGTGCCAGCAGCTTAGACCTTAATACGCAGTATTTT. The rearrangement joins TRBV7-2 to TRBJ2-3, with D unclear. Trimming took 1 base from V and 7 from J, leaving 6 bases between them. The CDR3 consists of 12 residues. Germline-derived CDR1 and CDR2 are SGHTA and FQGNSA. Together with reference TRBV7-2 and TRBJ2-3, the CDR3 gives the full variable domain: GAGVSQSPSNKVTEKGKDVELRCDPISGHTALYWYRQSLGQGLEFLIYFQGNSAPDKSGLPSDRFSAERTGGSVSTLTIQRTQQEDSAVYLCASSLDLNTQYFGPGTRLTVL.

Concerning this clone: The same CDR3 arises from other DNA sequences in this sample as well. The chain recombines TRBV28 with TRBJ2-7; D is ambiguous. Trimming removed 4 bases from V and 2 bases from J, with 12 bases in between. The CDR3 loop spans 14 amino acids. Germline V CDR1 and CDR2: MDHEN, SYDVKM. This chain's CDR3 is CASSSPGSTYEQYF. CDR3 coding DNA: TGTGCCAGCAGTTCTCCAGGATCGACCTACGAGCAGTACTTC.

For this clone: Because the CDR3's place on the DNA is in doubt, the DNA is left out and the CDR3 is given as listed by TCRdb. The rearrangement uses TRBV21-1 and TRBJ1-1; the table calls TRBD1, which could not be checked here. TRBV21-1 is given as a pseudogene. The CDR3 totals 14 residues, both ends included. CDR3 region: CASSKVGGGAKAFF.

The chain joins TRBV27 to TRBJ1-1; TRBD1 aligns across 8 bases. Germline V CDR1 and CDR2: MNHEY, SMNVEV (reference sequence). After removal of 4 bases from V and 2 bases from J, the junction contained 15 bases not matched to a gene. There are 18 residues in the CDR3. Here the CDR3 reads CASSSNPSPQGANTEAFF. The CDR3 coding sequence is TGTGCCAGCAGTTCTAACCCTTCCCCTCAGGGGGCAAACACTGAAGCTTTCTTT.

The sample holds one count of this clone. The V and J genes are TRBV2 and TRBJ2-7; 12 nucleotides line up with TRBD2. The CDR3 loop spans 15 amino acids. V trimming: 6 bases; J trimming: 2 bases; junction bases outside the gene matches: 5. Germline CDR1 SNHLY, CDR2 FYNNEI. The CDR3 nucleotides read TGTGCCAGCAGGAACCCTAGCGGGAGGGCCTACGAGCAGTACTTC. It is translated as CASRNPSGRAYEQYF.